A single sample is the source of the 15 T cell receptor beta chains below, sequenced in a study of shared clonotypes between healthy human individuals. The protocol was immunoSEQ multiplex PCR, while the TCRdb copy is restricted to in-frame clones and leaves out a portion. The sample shows 550,000 to 750,000 clones, roughly 96% of them seen only once. Naive CD8 cells comprised CD45RO-negative, CCR7-positively selected cells, excluding terminally differentiated effector memory CD45RA+ cells. Specimen: naive CD8+ T cells sorted from blood. The source is a woman between 25 and 40 years old in good health.

The rearrangement uses TRBV13 and TRBJ2-1; TRBD2 aligns across 11 bases. J gave up 4 bases and V 5 bases, and 7 bases lay outside the gene matches. The CDR3 runs to 16 residues. Germline values: CDR1 PRHDT, CDR2 FYEKMQ (reference sequence). CDR3 sequence reads: CASSDPGTSGYNEQFF. The CDR3 DNA reads TGTGCCAGCAGCGACCCCGGGACTAGCGGTTACAATGAGCAGTTCTTC.

CDR3: CASSIAMYRETYNEQFF. The CDR3, as DNA: TGTGCCAGTAGTATAGCGATGTACAGGGAGACCTACAATGAGCAGTTCTTC. The chain combines TRBV19 with TRBJ2-1; a weak D match, TRBD1 (6 bases). V was shortened by 1 base and J by 2 bases, with 15 bases between the two germline ends. This CDR3 has 17 amino acids. CDR1 is LNHDA and CDR2 is SQIVND in the germline V gene (reference sequence).

The V gene is TRBV7-9, the J gene TRBJ1-2; TRBD1 matches 10 bases. V shed 4 bases, J shed 7 bases, and the junction held 15 bases outside the gene matches. This CDR3 contains 17 residues. CDR1 is SEHNR and CDR2 is FQNEAQ in the germline V gene (reference sequence). The CDR3 protein is CASSSGRETGGVGGYTF. The CDR3 nucleotides are TGTGCCAGCAGCTCAGGAAGAGAGACAGGGGGCGTCGGTGGCTACACCTTC. Full variable domain (rest looked up from reference TRBV7-9 and TRBJ1-2): DTGVSQNPRHKITKRGQNVTFRCDPISEHNRLYWYRQTLGQGPEFLTYFQNEAQLEKSRLLSDRFSAERPKGSFSTLEIQRTEQGDSAMYLCASSSGRETGGVGGYTFGSGTRLTVV.

V gene TRBV5-1 combines with J gene TRBJ1-1; D is ambiguous. The V and J ends lost 0 bases and 0 bases respectively, with 9 bases between them. The germline V gene encodes CDR1 SGHRS and CDR2 YFSETQ. CDR3 length equals 15 residues. Here the CDR3 reads CASSLEGNLNTEAFF. The CDR3 region has the DNA TGCGCCAGCAGCTTGGAGGGCAATCTGAACACTGAAGCTTTCTTT.

The chain combines TRBV27 with TRBJ2-5; no firm D call. V lost 1 base to trimming and J lost 4 bases, with 10 bases between them. Germline lookup yields CDR1 MNHEY and CDR2 SMNVEV (reference sequence). CDR3 length: 14 amino acids. The CDR3 coding sequence is TGTGCCAGCAGTTTATTGGCGGATGGAGAGACCCAGTACTTC. Residues: CASSLLADGETQYF.

This clone came up once. The chain is built from TRBV7-8 and TRBJ2-1; 12 bases fit TRBD2. This CDR3 is built from 14 residues. V lost 5 bases to trimming and J lost 10 bases; unmatched junction nucleotides: 6. CDR1 and CDR2 from the germline V gene are SGHVS and FQNEAQ. CDR3 nucleotide sequence: TGTGCCAGCAGCCAGACTAGCGGGAGTGGCGAGCAGTTCTTC. Encoded protein: CASSQTSGSGEQFF.

The gene calls are TRBV28 and TRBJ2-7, with D unresolved. The CDR3 is 13 residues long. CDR1 is MDHEN, CDR2 SYDVKM, per germline. V shed 3 bases and J shed 1 base, with 7 bases lying between them. This chain's CDR3 is CASSFKASYEQYF. For the CDR3, the DNA is TGTGCCAGCAGTTTCAAGGCATCCTACGAGCAGTACTTC.

The V call is TRBV5-1, the J call TRBJ2-2; 13 bases are a match to TRBD2. The length of the CDR3 is 16 residues. After removal of 4 bases from V and 6 bases from J, the junction contained 6 bases not matched to a gene. CDR1 SGHRS and CDR2 YFSETQ come from the germline V gene. The CDR3 sequence is CASSPRLAGGPGELFF. In DNA, the CDR3 is TGCGCCAGCAGCCCTCGACTAGCGGGAGGTCCCGGGGAGCTGTTTTTT.

The chain couples TRBV13 to TRBJ2-6; no clear D gene. There are 15 residues in the CDR3. CDR1 PRHDT and CDR2 FYEKMQ come from the germline V gene (reference sequence). Trimming removed 1 base at V and 1 base at J, with 5 bases between. As DNA, the CDR3 is TGTGCCAGCAGCTTAGCAGGATCTGGGGCCAACGTCCTGACTTTC. As protein: CASSLAGSGANVLTF.

The V and J genes are TRBV10-3 and TRBJ1-5; D is unclear. Germline lookup yields CDR1 ENHRY and CDR2 SYGVKD. Trimming removed 2 bases at V and 3 bases at J, with 14 bases between. This CDR3 has 16 residues. The CDR3 protein is CAISEAELTYNQPQHF. In DNA form, the CDR3 reads TGTGCCATCAGTGAGGCGGAGCTGACTTACAATCAGCCCCAGCATTTT.

The chain employs TRBV14 and TRBJ2-7, with 13 bases matching TRBD2. Germline loops: CDR1 SGHDN, CDR2 FVKESK. With 3 bases clipped from V and 2 bases from J, the junction kept 7 bases outside the gene matches. This CDR3 comprises 17 residues. CDR3 DNA: TGTGCCAGCAGCCAGAGGACTAGCGGGAGTATCACCTACGAGCAGTACTTC. This codes for CASSQRTSGSITYEQYF.

The chain links TRBV7-9 to TRBJ2-5, with D perhaps given as TRBD1 or TRBD2 (5 bases each). V was shortened by 4 bases and J by 1 base, with 13 bases between the two germline ends. The CDR3 loop spans 15 amino acids. The germline V gene encodes CDR1 SEHNR and CDR2 FQNEAQ (reference sequence). The CDR3 region is CASSYRDGTQETQYF. CDR3 nucleotide sequence: TGTGCCAGCAGCTACCGGGACGGAACCCAAGAGACCCAGTACTTC.

The rearrangement joins TRBV29-1 to TRBJ2-1; D is uncertain. The ends were cut back, 4 bases at V and 0 bases at J, with 13 bases in the middle. The V gene's germline CDR1 is SQVTM and CDR2 ANQGSEA. The CDR3 length is 15 residues. The CDR3 region has the DNA TGCAGCGTTGTGGCGGACCCACACTCCTACAATGAGCAGTTCTTC. It codes for CSVVADPHSYNEQFF.

This chain connects TRBV4-1 to TRBJ2-7; the match to TRBD1 covers 7 bases. Trimming removed 2 bases from V and 1 base from J; junction bases left unmatched: 5. CDR3 length: 15 amino acids. Germline loops: CDR1 MGHRA, CDR2 YSYEKL. The CDR3 protein is CASSQKRQGSYEQYF. CDR3 sequence (DNA): TGCGCCAGCAGCCAAAAGAGACAGGGTTCCTACGAGCAGTACTTC.

This clone was picked up one time. This chain uses TRBV5-1 with TRBJ1-1; 7 positions agree with TRBD1. This CDR3 is built from 13 residues. J lost 8 bases, V lost 3 bases, and 7 bases had no gene match. Looked up from germline, CDR1 is SGHRS and CDR2 is YFSETQ. The CDR3 here is CASSSGQAREAFF. The CDR3 region has the DNA TGCGCCAGCAGCTCAGGACAGGCCAGGGAAGCTTTCTTT.